Below are 20 T cell receptor beta chains sequenced from a single sample in a study of blood T cell repertoires in COVID-19. The assay was immunoSEQ multiplex PCR, and TCRdb's table has in-frame clones only and misses some. The repertoire holds around 210,000 clones, with 70% to 85% as singletons. The sample taken for sequencing was peripheral blood. These TCRs come from a woman aged 80 or older with COVID-19, enrolled during active disease.

This sequence joins TRBV3-1 (or the pseudogene TRBV3-2) and TRBJ1-1, with a weak D call TRBD1 (5 bases). Trimming took off 6 bases at V and 5 bases at J, with 16 bases between the two ends. The CDR3 has 14 residues. Germline V gene sequence: CDR1 LGHDT, CDR2 YNNKEL (reference sequence). The CDR3 sequence: CASRPGGSGTEAFF. CDR3 DNA: TGTGCCAGCAGACCGGGGGGGTCGGGGACTGAAGCTTTCTTT.

This clone was recorded once. The V and J genes are TRBV7-8 and TRBJ1-5; 10 nucleotides agree with TRBD1. This CDR3 spans 14 amino acids. The J segment lost 9 bases and the V segment lost 5 bases, leaving 7 bases of the junction unmatched. From germline, CDR1 is SGHVS and CDR2 FQNEAQ. The CDR3, as DNA: TGTGCCAGCAGCGCGGGACAGGGGCTTGGGCCCCAGCATTTT. It encodes CASSAGQGLGPQHF.

V gene TRBV19 combines with J gene TRBJ1-4, with 7 positions matching TRBD1. V shed 4 bases, J shed 7 bases, and the junction held 6 bases outside the gene matches. CDR3 length equals 14 residues. Per the germline V gene, CDR1 is LNHDA and CDR2 is SQIVND (reference sequence). As DNA, the CDR3 is TGTGCCAGTAGTACGACAGGGTCCGGTGAAAAACTGTTTTTT. Translation gives CASSTTGSGEKLFF.

In DNA form, the CDR3 reads TGCGCCAGCAGCTTAATCCCAGCGAGTGGGCAAGAGACCCAGTACTTC. This sequence encodes CASSLIPASGQETQYF. The V and J genes are TRBV5-1 and TRBJ2-5; D gene uncertain. The germline gives CDR1 SGHRS, CDR2 YFSETQ. V lost 2 bases, J lost 2 bases, and 16 bases lay in between. The CDR3 is made up of 16 amino acids.

The rearrangement links TRBV2 to TRBJ1-1; perhaps TRBD1 as D (6 bases). The germline CDR1 and CDR2 sequences are SNHLY and FYNNEI. The CDR3 totals 14 residues. V dropped 8 bases and J dropped 2 bases, with 15 bases sitting between them. CDR3 amino acids: CASRPGQPNTEAFF. The CDR3 bases are TGTGCCAGCCGCCCTGGACAGCCTAACACTGAAGCTTTCTTT.

This chain connects TRBV4-1 to TRBJ2-7, with D tentatively TRBD2 (5 bases). Germline V gene lookup returns CDR1 MGHRA and CDR2 YSYEKL. V was pared by 2 bases and J by 1 base, with 9 bases between. This CDR3 contains 14 residues. CDR3 amino acids: CASSQQRSSYEQYF. The CDR3 bases are TGCGCCAGCAGCCAACAGCGGTCATCCTACGAGCAGTACTTC.

This rearrangement joins TRBV9 to TRBJ2-5; maybe TRBD1 (6 bases). The germline V and J ends were trimmed by 1 base and 1 base, with 14 bases remaining between them. CDR3 length: 16 amino acids. Per germline, CDR1 SGDLS and CDR2 YYNGEE. The CDR3 region is CASSVRQALRQETQYF. CDR3 in DNA: TGTGCCAGCAGCGTAAGACAGGCCCTCCGCCAAGAGACCCAGTACTTC.

This clone showed up just once. The chain recombines TRBV27 with TRBJ1-2; 9 positions match TRBD1. Germline lookup yields CDR1 MNHEY and CDR2 SMNVEV (reference sequence). V lost 5 bases and J lost 7; bases outside the gene matches: 8. The CDR3 contains 14 residues. This CDR3 is CASSRTGGIGGYTF. CDR3 bases: TGTGCCAGCAGTCGTACAGGGGGCATCGGTGGCTACACCTTC.

The rearrangement uses TRBV29-1 and TRBJ2-2; TRBD2 might be the D (6 bases). Germline V gives CDR1 SQVTM, CDR2 ANQGSEA. Between the trimmed V and J ends, which lost 4 bases and 0 bases, there was a span of 15 bases. This CDR3 has 16 residues. The CDR3 coding sequence is TGCAGCGTTGTACCGGGACTTTACGCGAACACCGGGGAGCTGTTTTTT. It specifies CSVVPGLYANTGELFF.

The chain has TRBV5-8 and TRBJ1-1; D is ambiguous. V lost 0 bases and J 13 bases, leaving 16 bases between the germline ends. The length of the CDR3 is 13 residues. Germline CDR1 reads SGHTS; CDR2 reads YDEGEE. The CDR3 region has the DNA TGTGCCAGCAGCTTGGCCGTCAACCAGGTTGATTTCTTT. Protein sequence: CASSLAVNQVDFF.

The chain joins TRBV6-5 to TRBJ2-1, with 9 bases identical to TRBD2. CDR3 length: 14 amino acids. Germline loops: CDR1 MNHEY, CDR2 SVGAGI. Trimming cost V 7 bases and J 10 bases; bases outside gene matches: 11. In nucleotides, the CDR3 is TGTGCCAGCACGGGGACTAGCTATCGAACGGAGCAGTTCTTC. Translated, it gives CASTGTSYRTEQFF.

The chain joins TRBV6-5 to TRBJ1-1; D ambiguous. Trimming stripped 7 bases from V and 2 bases from J, with 14 bases between. CDR3 length: 14 amino acids. Germline values: CDR1 MNHEY, CDR2 SVGAGI. The CDR3 sequence: CASIERRGNTEAFF. CDR3 DNA sequence: TGTGCCAGCATCGAGCGTCGAGGAAACACTGAAGCTTTCTTT.

The chain is built from TRBV7-2 and TRBJ2-1; D possibly corresponds to TRBD2 (6 bases). V shed 6 bases and J shed 8 bases, with 20 bases lying between them. In germline, CDR1 is SGHTA, CDR2 FQGNSA. The CDR3 sequence is 15 residues long. The CDR3 spells CASSHGTPKFDEQFF. The DNA of the CDR3 is TGTGCCAGCAGTCACGGGACTCCCAAGTTCGATGAGCAGTTCTTC. The full variable domain, its missing parts supplied by reference TRBV7-2 and TRBJ2-1, is GAGVSQSPSNKVTEKGKDVELRCDPISGHTALYWYRQSLGQGLEFLIYFQGNSAPDKSGLPSDRFSAERTGGSVSTLTIQRTQQEDSAVYLCASSHGTPKFDEQFFGPGTRLTVL.

The chain recombines TRBV4-2 with TRBJ1-2; D not certain. The CDR3 runs 15 residues. Germline lookup yields CDR1 LGHNA and CDR2 YNFKEQ. Trimming stripped 0 bases from V and 6 bases from J, with 14 bases between. DNA of the CDR3: TGTGCCAGCAGCCAAGATCGCCAGGTCAAAAATGGCTACACCTTC. Translating gives CASSQDRQVKNGYTF.

V gene TRBV5-1 combines with J gene TRBJ2-1; weak D call: TRBD2 (5 bases). The CDR3 sequence is 14 residues long. The germline gives CDR1 SGHRS, CDR2 YFSETQ. Trimming left V 0 bases short and J 16 bases short, with 20 bases between. CDR3 sequence reads: CASSLDPQIAEGFF. The CDR3 DNA is TGCGCCAGCAGCTTGGATCCTCAAATTGCCGAGGGATTCTTC. The full variable domain, rest sourced from reference TRBV5-1 and TRBJ2-1, is KAGVTQTPRYLIKTRGQQVTLSCSPISGHRSVSWYQQTPGQGLQFLFEYFSETQRNKGNFPGRFSGRQFSNSRSEMNVSTLELGDSALYLCASSLDPQIAEGFFGPGTRLTVL.

This clone was counted a single time. V gene TRBV7-9 combines with J gene TRBJ1-1, with 7 bases that match TRBD1. Germline trimming cut 8 bases from V and 5 bases from J; bases unmatched to any gene: 8. The CDR3 covers 13 residues. Germline CDR1 SEHNR, CDR2 FQNEAQ (reference sequence). The CDR3 here is CASGGTAQTEAFF. The CDR3 region has the DNA TGTGCCAGCGGTGGGACAGCACAAACTGAAGCTTTCTTT.

V gene TRBV6-6 combines with J gene TRBJ1-2; 7 bases are shared with TRBD1. The germline gives CDR1 MNHNY, CDR2 SVGAGI (reference sequence). The CDR3 covers 13 residues. Trimming removed 5 bases from V and 7 bases from J; junction bases left unmatched: 7. CDR3 region: CASSPRQGAGYTF. The CDR3 DNA is TGTGCCAGCAGTCCCCGACAGGGTGCTGGCTACACCTTC.

The rearrangement joins TRBV2 to TRBJ1-2, with 8 bases that match TRBD1. This CDR3 region has 13 residues. V dropped 6 bases and J dropped 4; count of bases not matched to a gene: 4. From germline, CDR1 is SNHLY and CDR2 FYNNEI. For the CDR3, the DNA is TGTGCCAGCAGGGGGACAGGCCTCTATGGCTACACCTTC. Amino acids: CASRGTGLYGYTF.

The rearrangement joins TRBV5-4 to TRBJ2-2; 14 bases agree with TRBD2. The germline V gene has CDR1 SGHNT and CDR2 YYREEE (reference sequence). V trimming: 4 bases; J trimming: 1 base; junction bases outside the gene matches: 0. The CDR3 spans 16 residues. CDR3 loop: CASSGTSGGNTGELFF. DNA for the CDR3: TGTGCCAGCAGCGGGACTAGCGGGGGGAACACCGGGGAGCTGTTTTTT.

This chain links TRBV6-5 with TRBJ2-7; D may be TRBD1 (7 bases). Trimming removed 7 bases from V and 6 bases from J, with 19 bases in between. CDR3 size: 14 residues. The germline V gene encodes CDR1 MNHEY and CDR2 SVGAGI. The CDR3 loop reads CASTRARGASEQYF. The CDR3 DNA is TGTGCCAGCACCAGGGCCAGGGGGGCAAGCGAGCAGTACTTC.